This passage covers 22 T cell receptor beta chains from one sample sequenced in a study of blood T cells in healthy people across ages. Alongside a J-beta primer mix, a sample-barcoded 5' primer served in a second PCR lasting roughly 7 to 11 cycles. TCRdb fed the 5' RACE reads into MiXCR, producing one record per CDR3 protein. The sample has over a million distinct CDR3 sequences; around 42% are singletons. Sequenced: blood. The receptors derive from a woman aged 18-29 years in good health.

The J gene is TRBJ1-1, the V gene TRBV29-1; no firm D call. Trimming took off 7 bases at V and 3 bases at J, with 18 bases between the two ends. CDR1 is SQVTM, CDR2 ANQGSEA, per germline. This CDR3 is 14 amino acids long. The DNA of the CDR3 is TGCAGCGCCCTAGAAAGGCCCTTGGACACTGAAGCTTTCTTT. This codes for CSALERPLDTEAFF.

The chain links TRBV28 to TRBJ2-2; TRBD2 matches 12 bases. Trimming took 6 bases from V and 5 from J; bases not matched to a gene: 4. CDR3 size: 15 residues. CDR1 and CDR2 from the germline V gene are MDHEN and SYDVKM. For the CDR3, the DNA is TGTGCCAGCAGCTCTAGCGGGGGGGGGACCGGGGAGCTGTTTTTT. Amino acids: CASSSSGGGTGELFF.

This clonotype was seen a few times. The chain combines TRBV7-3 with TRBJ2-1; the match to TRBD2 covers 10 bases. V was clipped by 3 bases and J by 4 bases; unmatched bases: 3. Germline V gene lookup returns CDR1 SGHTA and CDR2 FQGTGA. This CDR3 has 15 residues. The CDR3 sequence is CASSFQLAGYNEQFF. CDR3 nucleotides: TGTGCCAGCAGCTTTCAACTAGCGGGGTACAATGAGCAGTTCTTC.

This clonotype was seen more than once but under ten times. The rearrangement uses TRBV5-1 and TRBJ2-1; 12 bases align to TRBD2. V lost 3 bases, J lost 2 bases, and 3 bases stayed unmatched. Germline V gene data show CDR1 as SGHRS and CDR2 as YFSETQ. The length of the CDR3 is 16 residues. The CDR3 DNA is TGCGCCAGCAGCTGGCTAGCGGGAGGGGCCTACAATGAGCAGTTCTTC. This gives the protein CASSWLAGGAYNEQFF. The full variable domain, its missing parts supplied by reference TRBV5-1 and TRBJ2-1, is KAGVTQTPRYLIKTRGQQVTLSCSPISGHRSVSWYQQTPGQGLQFLFEYFSETQRNKGNFPGRFSGRQFSNSRSEMNVSTLELGDSALYLCASSWLAGGAYNEQFFGPGTRLTVL.

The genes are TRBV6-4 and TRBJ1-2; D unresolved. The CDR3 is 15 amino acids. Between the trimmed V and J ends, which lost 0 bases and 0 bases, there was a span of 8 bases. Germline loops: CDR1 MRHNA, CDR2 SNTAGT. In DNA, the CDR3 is TGTGCCAGCAGTGACTCTCGACGCGCTAACTATGGCTACACCTTC. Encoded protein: CASSDSRRANYGYTF.

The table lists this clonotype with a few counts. CDR3 loop: CASRLEPGYSNQPQHF. CDR3 in DNA: TGTGCCAGCAGGCTAGAGCCGGGCTATAGCAATCAGCCCCAGCATTTT. The rearrangement joins TRBV12-3 or TRBV12-4 to TRBJ1-5; D call uncertain. This CDR3 spans 16 amino acids. Trimming cost V 6 bases and J 0 bases, with 15 bases left between them.

The CDR3 region has the DNA TGCAGCGTTCGGGACACCGGCACAGATACGCAGTATTTT. Residues: CSVRDTGTDTQYF. V usage is TRBV29-1 and J usage is TRBJ2-3; a weak D match, TRBD1 (6 bases). With 5 bases removed from V and 1 base from J, the gap between germline ends came to 10 bases. The germline CDR1 and CDR2 sequences are SQVTM and ANQGSEA. The CDR3 length is 13 residues.

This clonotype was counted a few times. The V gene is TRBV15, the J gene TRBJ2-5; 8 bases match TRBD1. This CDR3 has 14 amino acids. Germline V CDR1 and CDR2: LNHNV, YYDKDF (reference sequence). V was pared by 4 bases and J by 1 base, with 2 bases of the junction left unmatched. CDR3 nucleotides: TGTGCCACCAGCACAGGGGGCGGCCAAGAGACCCAGTACTTC. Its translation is CATSTGGGQETQYF.

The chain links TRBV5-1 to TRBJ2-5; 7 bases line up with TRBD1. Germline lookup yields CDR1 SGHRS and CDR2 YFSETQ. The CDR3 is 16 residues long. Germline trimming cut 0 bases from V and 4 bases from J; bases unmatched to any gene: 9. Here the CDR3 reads CASSLEGQGVGETQYF. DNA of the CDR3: TGCGCCAGCAGCTTGGAAGGGCAGGGGGTAGGAGAGACCCAGTACTTC.

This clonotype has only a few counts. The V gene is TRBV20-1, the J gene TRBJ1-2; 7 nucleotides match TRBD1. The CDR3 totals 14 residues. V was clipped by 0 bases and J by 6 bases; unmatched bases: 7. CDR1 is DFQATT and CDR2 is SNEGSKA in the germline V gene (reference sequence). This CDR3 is CSARDVQGVDGYTF. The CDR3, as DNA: TGCAGTGCTAGAGATGTGCAGGGGGTTGATGGCTACACCTTC.

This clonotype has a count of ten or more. The CDR3 spells CASSRVERETQYF. The CDR3, as DNA: TGCGCCAGCAGTCGGGTTGAGAGAGAGACCCAGTACTTC. The chain links TRBV5-1 to TRBJ2-5, with D unresolved. The germline CDR1 and CDR2 sequences are SGHRS and YFSETQ. Trimming pared 5 bases from V and 4 bases from J, leaving 12 bases between. This CDR3 is built from 13 residues.

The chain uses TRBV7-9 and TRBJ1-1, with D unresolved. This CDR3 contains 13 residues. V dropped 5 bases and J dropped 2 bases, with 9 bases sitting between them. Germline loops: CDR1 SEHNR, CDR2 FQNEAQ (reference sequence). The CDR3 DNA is TGTGCCAGCAGCCGGAACAGTAACACTGAAGCTTTCTTT. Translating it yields CASSRNSNTEAFF.

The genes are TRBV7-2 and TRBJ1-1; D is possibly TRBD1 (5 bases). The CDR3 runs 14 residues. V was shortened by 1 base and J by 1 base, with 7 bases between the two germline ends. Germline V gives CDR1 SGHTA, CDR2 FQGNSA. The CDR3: CASSLVGTNTEAFF. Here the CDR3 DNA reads TGTGCCAGCAGCTTAGTTGGGACGAACACTGAAGCTTTCTTT. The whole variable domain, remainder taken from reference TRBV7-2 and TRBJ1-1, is GAGVSQSPSNKVTEKGKDVELRCDPISGHTALYWYRQSLGQGLEFLIYFQGNSAPDKSGLPSDRFSAERTGGSVSTLTIQRTQQEDSAVYLCASSLVGTNTEAFFGQGTRLTVV.

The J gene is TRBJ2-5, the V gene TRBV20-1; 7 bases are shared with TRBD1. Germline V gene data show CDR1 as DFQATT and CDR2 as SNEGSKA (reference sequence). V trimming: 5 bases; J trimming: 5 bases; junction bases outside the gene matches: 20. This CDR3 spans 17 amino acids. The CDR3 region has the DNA TGCAGTGCTCACGGATCGGTCCGAGGGGGCAGTTTGGAGACCCAGTACTTC. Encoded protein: CSAHGSVRGGSLETQYF.

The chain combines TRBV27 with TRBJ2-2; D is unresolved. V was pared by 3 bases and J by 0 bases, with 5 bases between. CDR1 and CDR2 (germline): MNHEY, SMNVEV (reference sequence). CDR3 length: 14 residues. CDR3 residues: CASSFRTNTGELFF. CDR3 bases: TGTGCCAGCAGTTTTCGGACGAACACCGGGGAGCTGTTTTTT.

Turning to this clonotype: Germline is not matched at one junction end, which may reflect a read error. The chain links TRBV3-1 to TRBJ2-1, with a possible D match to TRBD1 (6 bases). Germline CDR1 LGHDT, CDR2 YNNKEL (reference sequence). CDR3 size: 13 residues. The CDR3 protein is CASRRSGGNGQFF. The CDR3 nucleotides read TGTGCCAGCAGGAGGAGTGGGGGCAATGGGCAGTTCTTC.

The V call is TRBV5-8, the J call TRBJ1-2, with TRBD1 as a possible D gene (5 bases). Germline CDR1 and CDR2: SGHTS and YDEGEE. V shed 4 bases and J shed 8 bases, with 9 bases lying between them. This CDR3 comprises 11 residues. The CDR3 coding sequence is TGTGCCAGCAGCCGACAGAAAGGCTACACCTTC. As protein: CASSRQKGYTF.

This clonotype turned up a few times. CDR3 amino acids: CASSLERTSGTAKNIQYF. The CDR3 region has the DNA TGTGCCAGCAGCTTAGAGAGGACTAGCGGGACGGCCAAAAACATTCAGTACTTC. V and J are TRBV7-2 and TRBJ2-4; 12 positions agree with TRBD2. The CDR3 spans 18 residues. The V and J ends lost 1 base and 1 base, in that order; junction bases with no gene match: 5. Germline V gene lookup returns CDR1 SGHTA and CDR2 FQGNSA.

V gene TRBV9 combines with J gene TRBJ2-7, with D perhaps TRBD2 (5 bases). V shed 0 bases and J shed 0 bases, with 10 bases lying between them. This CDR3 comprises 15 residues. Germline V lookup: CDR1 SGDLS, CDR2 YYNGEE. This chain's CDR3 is CASSVAPSNSYEQYF. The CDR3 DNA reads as TGTGCCAGCAGCGTAGCTCCTAGCAACTCCTACGAGCAGTACTTC.

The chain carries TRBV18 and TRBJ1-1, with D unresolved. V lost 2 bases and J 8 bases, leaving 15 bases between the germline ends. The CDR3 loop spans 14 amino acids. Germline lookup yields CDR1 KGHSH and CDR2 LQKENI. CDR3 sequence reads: CASSPGYLAVEAFF. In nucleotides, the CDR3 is TGTGCCAGCTCACCAGGGTACCTAGCTGTGGAAGCTTTCTTT.

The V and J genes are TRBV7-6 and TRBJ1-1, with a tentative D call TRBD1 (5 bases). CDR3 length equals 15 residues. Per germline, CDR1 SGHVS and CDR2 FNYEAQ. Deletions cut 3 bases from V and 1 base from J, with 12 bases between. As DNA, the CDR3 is TGTGCCAGCAGCTTGAAAATCGGGGGGAACACTGAAGCTTTCTTT. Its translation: CASSLKIGGNTEAFF. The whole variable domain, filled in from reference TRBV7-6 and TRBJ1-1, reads GAGVSQSPRYKVTKRGQDVALRCDPISGHVSLYWYRQALGQGPEFLTYFNYEAQQDKSGLPNDRFSAERPEGSISTLTIQRTEQRDSAMYRCASSLKIGGNTEAFFGQGTRLTVV.

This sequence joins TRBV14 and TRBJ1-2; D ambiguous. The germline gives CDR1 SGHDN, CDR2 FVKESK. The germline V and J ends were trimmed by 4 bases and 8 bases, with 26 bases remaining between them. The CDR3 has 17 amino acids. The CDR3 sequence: CASSPKFRQRIMAGYTF. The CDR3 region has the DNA TGTGCCAGCAGCCCGAAGTTTAGACAACGGATTATGGCGGGCTACACCTTC. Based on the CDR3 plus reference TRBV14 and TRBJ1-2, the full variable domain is EAGVTQFPSHSVIEKGQTVTLRCDPISGHDNLYWYRRVMGKEIKFLLHFVKESKQDESGMPNNRFLAERTGGTYSTLKVQPAELEDSGVYFCASSPKFRQRIMAGYTFGSGTRLTVV.